The rows below give T cell receptor beta chains drawn from one sample of a study of blood T cell repertoires in COVID-19. Repertoires were generated with immunoSEQ multiplex PCR, while TCRdb's copy carries only in-frame clones and drops some. Of over 250,000 clones in the sample, more than 80% were seen once. Input material: peripheral blood. The receptors were gathered from a woman aged 45-59 years with COVID-19, enrolled during active disease. Both conserved end residues are part of each CDR3. The D gene is left open where the match is weak. Clone size is shown for a subset of rows, as once, few, many or a class of expanded clone.

clone_size	v_call	j_call	d_call	cdr3_nt	cdr3_aa
-	TRBV2	TRBJ1-1	-	TGTGCCAGCACGGTTTTGAACACTGAAGCTTTCTTT	CASTVLNTEAFF
-	TRBV13	TRBJ2-3	-	TGTGCCAGCAGCGGCGAAAGGGGCCCAACTAGCACAGATACGCAGTATTTT	CASSGERGPTSTDTQYF
-	TRBV30	TRBJ2-5	TRBD2	TGTGCCTGGACCGCGGGGGAGCAAGAGACCCAGTACTTC	CAWTAGEQETQYF
-	TRBV27	TRBJ1-6	-	TGTGCCAGCAGTTTATTACCGGGATCACCCCTCCACTTT	CASSLLPGSPLHF
once	TRBV4-2	TRBJ2-1	-	TGTGCCAGCAGCCAACCCCTCCATGAGCAGTTCTTC	CASSQPLHEQFF
-	TRBV2	TRBJ1-1	-	TGTGCCAGCAGTGAAAGTCCAGGGTCAGACTCGGAAGCTTTCTTT	CASSESPGSDSEAFF
-	TRBV6-5	TRBJ2-1	-	TGTGCCAGCAGCCTCGGGCAGGGTTCCTACAATGAGCAGTTCTTC	CASSLGQGSYNEQFF
-	TRBV27	TRBJ1-2	TRBD1	TGTGCCAGCAGGCTCGCAGGGGGCTATGGCTACACCTTC	CASRLAGGYGYTF
-	TRBV4-1	TRBJ2-7	TRBD2	TGCGCCAGCAGCCAAGTTCAGAGGGGGACTAGTACCCCCATGGGGTACGAGCAGTACTTC	CASSQVQRGTSTPMGYEQYF
-	TRBV19	TRBJ1-2	-	TGTGCCAGTAGTATAGATCCCGGGACACTTGGCTACACCTTC	CASSIDPGTLGYTF
-	TRBV5-4	TRBJ1-2	TRBD1	TGTGCCAGCAGCTATCGGGACAGGGCCTATGGCTACACCTTC	CASSYRDRAYGYTF
-	TRBV20-1	TRBJ1-2	TRBD1	TGCAGTGCCCCCGGAGGGGGCGGCTACACCTTC	CSAPGGGGYTF
-	TRBV19	TRBJ1-2	-	TGTGCCAGTAGTATAGGACTGCCAGGGTCTAACTATGGCTACACCTTC	CASSIGLPGSNYGYTF
-	TRBV20-1	TRBJ2-4	TRBD1	TGCAGTGCTAGTCTCGGGACAGGGGGAACCAAAAACATTCAGTACTTC	CSASLGTGGTKNIQYF
-	TRBV7-2	TRBJ1-6	-	TGTGCCAGCAGCTTCTCCGGACAGCTTAATTCACCCCTCCACTTT	CASSFSGQLNSPLHF
-	TRBV28	TRBJ2-3	TRBD1	TGTGCCAGCGGTACCGGGACAGCTAGCACAGATACGCAGTATTTT	CASGTGTASTDTQYF
-	TRBV6-4	TRBJ1-5	TRBD1	TGTGCCAGCAGTCTCCAGGGGGGCATTCAGCCCCAGCATTTT	CASSLQGGIQPQHF
-	TRBV3-1/TRBV3-2	TRBJ2-7	-	TGTGCCAGCAGCCAAGATCGGCGGAGGGCGCACGAGCAGTACTTC	CASSQDRRRAHEQYF
-	TRBV19	TRBJ2-3	-	TGTGCCAGTAGTATAGTCTTAGGAGGGGGCTCTAGCACAGATACGCAGTATTTT	CASSIVLGGGSSTDTQYF
-	TRBV12-3/TRBV12-4	TRBJ1-2	TRBD1	TGTGCCAGCGGGACAGGAGGCGGCTACACCTTC	CASGTGGGYTF
once	TRBV27	TRBJ1-2	-	TGTGCCAGCAGTTTATCGTATGCAGGCTCAGGCTACACCTTC	CASSLSYAGSGYTF
-	TRBV25-1	TRBJ2-1	TRBD2	TGTGCCAGCAGTGTTTTAGAGGGGTTGCGGGAGGACAATGAGCAGTTCTTC	CASSVLEGLREDNEQFF
-	TRBV5-1	TRBJ2-3	TRBD2	TGCGCCAGCAGTCGCGGTCTAGCGGGGAACACAGATACGCAGTATTTT	CASSRGLAGNTDTQYF
-	TRBV24-1	TRBJ2-5	TRBD2	TGTGCCACCAGTGAACGGGGGACTAGCGGGCTCCAAGAGACCCAGTACTTC	CATSERGTSGLQETQYF
-	TRBV2	TRBJ2-3	TRBD2	TGTGCCAACAAACAGCGGGAGGCACTAGATACGCAGTATTTT	CANKQREALDTQYF
-	TRBV4-2	TRBJ2-7	TRBD1	TGTGCCAGCAGCCAAATATGGACAGGCCCATTACGAGAGCAGTACTTC	CASSQIWTGPLREQYF
few	TRBV28	TRBJ1-1	-	TGTGCCAGCAGTTTCACCCACACCTCCCCCACTGAAGCTTTCTTT	CASSFTHTSPTEAFF
-	TRBV19	TRBJ1-5	TRBD1	TGTGCAAGTTGCCCCATAAAGGCGGCAGGGGGCATCGGTCAGCCCCAGCATTTT	CASCPIKAAGGIGQPQHF
once	TRBV30	TRBJ2-7	TRBD1	TGTGCCCGCCGCGGACAGGGGAGCGAGCAGTACTTC	CARRGQGSEQYF
-	TRBV27	TRBJ2-5	-	TGTGCCAGCAGTTATGAGTGGACCCAGTACTTC	CASSYEWTQYF
-	TRBV6-5	TRBJ2-2	-	TGTGCCAGCAAGGTACAGGGCGCGAACACCGGGGAGCTGTTTTTT	CASKVQGANTGELFF
once	TRBV5-1	TRBJ2-7	-	TGCGCCAGCAGCCCAGCAAACGCAGTCAGGGCCTACGAGCAGTACTTC	CASSPANAVRAYEQYF
-	TRBV5-4	TRBJ2-5	-	TGTGCCAGCAGCTCCATGGACTCGGGGACCCAGTACTTC	CASSSMDSGTQYF
once	TRBV5-1	TRBJ2-5	-	TGCGCCAGCAGCTTATTGGTGCAGGGAGGAGAGACCCAGTACTTC	CASSLLVQGGETQYF
-	TRBV7-6	TRBJ2-2	TRBD1	TGTGCCAGCAGCTTCCGGGACAGCGCGAACACCGGGGAGCTGTTTTTT	CASSFRDSANTGELFF
-	TRBV7-2	TRBJ2-1	TRBD1	TGTGCCAGCAGCTTAGCGCTGGGACAGGGTTCGGGTAGGAATGAGCAGTTCTTC	CASSLALGQGSGRNEQFF
-	TRBV3-1/TRBV3-2	TRBJ1-2	TRBD1	TGTGCCAGCAGCCAAGACCCCGGGACAGCGTTCTATGGCTACACCTTC	CASSQDPGTAFYGYTF
-	TRBV5-4	TRBJ2-5	-	TGTGCCAGCAGCCCCCGGACGGGAAAAGAGACCCAGTACTTC	CASSPRTGKETQYF
-	TRBV4-1	TRBJ1-1	-	TGCGCCAGCAGCCCGCGAGGAGGGGTACCCACTGAAGCTTTCTTT	CASSPRGGVPTEAFF
-	TRBV6-1	TRBJ1-1	-	TGTGCCAGCAGTGATTTGGCGGGTTTGGGGAACACTGAAGCTTTCTTT	CASSDLAGLGNTEAFF
-	TRBV6-5	TRBJ2-7	TRBD1	TGTGCCAGCAGTTCCCGACAGGGCCACTACGAGCAGTACTTC	CASSSRQGHYEQYF
-	TRBV12-3/TRBV12-4	TRBJ2-2	-	TGTGCCAGCAGCCCCAGGAACACCGGGGAGCTGTTTTTT	CASSPRNTGELFF
-	TRBV19	TRBJ2-1	TRBD2	TGTGCCAGTAGTATAGATGCGGGAGTCAACTACAATGAGCAGTTCTTC	CASSIDAGVNYNEQFF
-	TRBV9	TRBJ2-3	-	TGTGCCAGCAGCGTAGGGCTGCCAACAGATACGCAGTATTTT	CASSVGLPTDTQYF
-	TRBV19	TRBJ2-1	-	TGTGCCAGCCTATCAAATGCGGGACAGATAAATGAGCAGTTCTTC	CASLSNAGQINEQFF
-	TRBV1	TRBJ2-3	-	TGCACCAGCAGCCAAGTACAGGTTGAGGCAGATACGCAGTATTTT	CTSSQVQVEADTQYF
few	TRBV29-1	TRBJ2-1	TRBD2	TGCAGCGTCGCGGCGTTAGTCGGGGGGTTGAATGAGCAGTTCTTC	CSVAALVGGLNEQFF
-	TRBV11-3	TRBJ1-1	-	TGTGCCAGCAGCGAGAGGGAGGGGCGGACTGAAGCTTTCTTT	CASSEREGRTEAFF
-	TRBV4-1	TRBJ2-3	-	TGCGCCAGCAGCCAAGAAGGGACTCGAAATACGCAGTATTTT	CASSQEGTRNTQYF
-	TRBV29-1	TRBJ2-7	-	TGCAGCGTGGGGGCCCCTGAAGGCGAGAACTACGAGCAGTACTTC	CSVGAPEGENYEQYF
-	TRBV5-4	TRBJ1-1	TRBD1	TGTGCCAGCAGCTTAGTGGGACAGGGGTACACTGAAGCTTTCTTT	CASSLVGQGYTEAFF
few	TRBV6-5	TRBJ1-1	-	TGTGCCAGCAGTTACTCCAGGAACACTGAAGCTTTCTTT	CASSYSRNTEAFF
-	TRBV27	TRBJ2-7	TRBD2	TGTGCCAGCAGTGTAGGACTAGCCGGCTACGAGCAGTACTTC	CASSVGLAGYEQYF